Sequencing of this TCR beta chain was carried out in a study of beta chain features in type 1 diabetes. This clone was found a few times. Expressed TCRB transcripts were sequenced, since all the RNA that had been isolated was reverse transcribed. Repertoires were generated with immunoSEQ multiplex PCR, while TCRdb's copy carries only in-frame clones and drops some. In the table there are about 220,000 clones, roughly 10% of which are singletons. From germline, CDR1 is SGHDT and CDR2 YYEEEE. Trimming removed 4 bases at V and 4 bases at J, with 6 bases between. This CDR3 is 13 amino acids long. The chain combines TRBV5-6 with TRBJ2-6; D is unresolved. Sequenced input: central memory CD4+ T cells from blood. The clonotype was recovered from a young man in good health. The DNA for the CDR3 is TGTGCCAGCAGCCCAACCGGGGCCAACGTCCTGACTTTC. Its translation is CASSPTGANVLTF.